A single T cell receptor beta chain is shown here with its context. No antigen is known for it. This record comes from a study of cytomegalovirus exposure and HLA in healthy donors. PCR involved 60 Vbeta and 13 Jbeta primers. The method was immunoSEQ multiplex PCR; TCRdb's version includes in-frame clones alone and lacks a portion of them. Of about 64,000 clones listed, 85% are singletons. The study's findings and limits: Presence/absence comparisons presumed near-even sequencing depth among donors.

This CDR3 is 17 amino acids long. V dropped 1 base and J dropped 3; count of bases not matched to a gene: 12. Germline V gene lookup returns CDR1 SGHTA and CDR2 FQGNSA. Sequencing was done on a sample of PBMCs. This TCR derives from a female donor in good health and CMV-seronegative. This chain joins TRBV7-2 and TRBJ2-7; TRBD2 aligns across 7 bases. DNA for the CDR3: TGTGCCAGCAGCTTAGAGCTCGGGGGAGCGGGAAGCTACGAGCAGTACTTC. Encoded protein: CASSLELGGAGSYEQYF.